This T cell receptor beta chain comes out of a study of OX40 agonist ivuxolimab in advanced cancers. Blood sampling took place at baseline, cycle 4 day 1, and cycle 7 day 1. Findings and limits, study-wide: Circulating CD4+ and CD8+ T cells showed clonal expansion by week 6 at 0.1 to 3.0 mg/kg. Researchers report that CD8+ T cells had, on average, more expanded clones than CD4+. Normalized T-cell clonal expansion was also low in a subset of nonresponders.

Comment on this clone: Its specificity is unknown.

Clones were read by immunoSEQ multiplex PCR, and TCRdb kept only the in-frame ones, dropping some. The data contain around 97,000 clones, about 80% of them singletons. The receptor was isolated from an adult with an advanced solid tumor such as melanoma, head and neck, liver or kidney cancer. The source material was CD4+ or CD8+ T cells sorted from blood, sampled in a trial of the OX40 agonist ivuxolimab.

The CDR3 is CASSTLGQPGEKLFF. DNA for the CDR3: TGTGCCAGCAGTACCCTGGGACAGCCGGGGGAAAAACTGTTTTTT. The chain is built from TRBV7-2 and TRBJ1-4; TRBD1 matches at 7 bases. The CDR3 loop spans 15 amino acids. CDR1 is SGHTA, CDR2 FQGNSA, per germline. The ends lost 6 bases at V and 8 bases at J; junction bases unmatched: 12.